This paragraph covers one T cell receptor (beta chain) sequence. Assay used: immunoSEQ multiplex PCR; TCRdb lists only in-frame clones, some missing. The sample has 150,000 to 180,000 clones, roughly nine tenths seen once. This sample was taken from a study of blood T cell repertoires in COVID-19. CDR3 length: 14 amino acids. Germline V gives CDR1 MDHEN, CDR2 SYDVKM. The ends were cut back, 5 bases at V and 2 bases at J, with 10 bases in the middle. This TCR derives from a man in his fifties or sixties with acute or convalescent COVID-19. Sequencing was carried out using peripheral blood. J is TRBJ1-5 and V is TRBV28; D ambiguous. The CDR3 sequence is CASSLQGGNQPQHF. As DNA, the CDR3 is TGTGCCAGCAGTCTCCAAGGAGGCAATCAGCCCCAGCATTTT.